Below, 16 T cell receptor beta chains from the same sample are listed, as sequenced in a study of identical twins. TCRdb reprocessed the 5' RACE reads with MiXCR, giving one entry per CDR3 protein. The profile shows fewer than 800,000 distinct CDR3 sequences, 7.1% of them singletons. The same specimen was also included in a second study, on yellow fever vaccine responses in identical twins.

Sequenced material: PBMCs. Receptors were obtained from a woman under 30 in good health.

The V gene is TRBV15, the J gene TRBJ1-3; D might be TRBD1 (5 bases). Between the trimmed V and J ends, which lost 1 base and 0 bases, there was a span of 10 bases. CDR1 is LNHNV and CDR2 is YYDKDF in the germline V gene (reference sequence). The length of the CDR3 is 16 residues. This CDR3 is CATSRAGDLSGNTIYF. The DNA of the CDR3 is TGTGCCACCAGCAGAGCGGGGGACCTCTCTGGAAACACCATATATTTT. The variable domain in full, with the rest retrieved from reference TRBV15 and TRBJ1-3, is DAMVIQNPRYQVTQFGKPVTLSCSQTLNHNVMYWYQQKSSQAPKLLFHYYDKDFNNEADTPDNFQSRRPNTSFCFLDIRSPGLGDTAMYLCATSRAGDLSGNTIYFGEGSWLTVV.

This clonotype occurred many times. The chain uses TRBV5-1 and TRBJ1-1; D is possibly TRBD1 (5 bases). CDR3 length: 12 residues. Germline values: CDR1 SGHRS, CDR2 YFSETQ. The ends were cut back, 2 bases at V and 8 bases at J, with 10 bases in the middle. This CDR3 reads CASSLGQIEAFF. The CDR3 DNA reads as TGCGCCAGCAGCTTAGGACAAATCGAAGCTTTCTTT.

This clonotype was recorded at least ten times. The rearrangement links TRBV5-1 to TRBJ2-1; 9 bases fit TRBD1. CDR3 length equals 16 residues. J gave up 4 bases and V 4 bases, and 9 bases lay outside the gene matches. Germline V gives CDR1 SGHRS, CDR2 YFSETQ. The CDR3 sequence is CASSASSGQGYNEQFF. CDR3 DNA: TGCGCCAGCAGCGCAAGTTCGGGACAGGGTTACAATGAGCAGTTCTTC.

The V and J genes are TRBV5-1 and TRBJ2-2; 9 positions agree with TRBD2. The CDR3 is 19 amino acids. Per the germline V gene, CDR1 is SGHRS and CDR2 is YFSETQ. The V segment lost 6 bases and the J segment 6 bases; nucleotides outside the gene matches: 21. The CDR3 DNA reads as TGCGCCAGCACCCAGTTTTCTTATGGTAGCGGGGGCCCTCCCGGGGAGCTGTTTTTT. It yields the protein CASTQFSYGSGGPPGELFF.

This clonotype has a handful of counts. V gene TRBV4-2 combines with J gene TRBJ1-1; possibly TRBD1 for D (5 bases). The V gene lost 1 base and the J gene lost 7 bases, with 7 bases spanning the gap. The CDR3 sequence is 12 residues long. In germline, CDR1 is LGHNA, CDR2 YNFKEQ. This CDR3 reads CASSQVGGEAFF. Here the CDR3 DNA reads TGTGCCAGCAGCCAAGTGGGGGGTGAAGCTTTCTTT.

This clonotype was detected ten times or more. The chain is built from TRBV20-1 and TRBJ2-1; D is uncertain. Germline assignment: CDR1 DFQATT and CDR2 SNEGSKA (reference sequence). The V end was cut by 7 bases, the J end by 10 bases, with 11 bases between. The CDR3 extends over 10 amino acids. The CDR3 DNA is TGCAGTGTCCATAAGAGAGAGCAGTTCTTC. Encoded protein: CSVHKREQFF.

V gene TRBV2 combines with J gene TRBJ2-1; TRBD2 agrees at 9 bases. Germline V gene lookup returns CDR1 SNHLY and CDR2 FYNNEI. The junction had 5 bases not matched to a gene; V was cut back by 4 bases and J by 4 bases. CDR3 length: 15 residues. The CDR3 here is CASSAGTSPYNEQFF. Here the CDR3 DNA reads TGTGCCAGCAGTGCCGGGACTAGCCCGTACAATGAGCAGTTCTTC.

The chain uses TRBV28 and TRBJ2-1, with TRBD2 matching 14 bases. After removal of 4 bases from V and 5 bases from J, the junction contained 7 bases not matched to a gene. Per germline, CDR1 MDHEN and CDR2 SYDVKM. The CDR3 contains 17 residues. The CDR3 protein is CASSSGTSGSLDNEQFF. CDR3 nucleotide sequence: TGTGCCAGCAGTTCCGGGACTAGCGGGAGTCTCGACAATGAGCAGTTCTTC.

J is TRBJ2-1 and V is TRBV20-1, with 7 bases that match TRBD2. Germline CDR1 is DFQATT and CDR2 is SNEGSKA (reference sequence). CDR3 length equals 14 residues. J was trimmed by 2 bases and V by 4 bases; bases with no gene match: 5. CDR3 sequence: CSAKSGGPYNEQFF. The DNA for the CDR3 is TGCAGTGCTAAGTCGGGAGGCCCCTACAATGAGCAGTTCTTC.

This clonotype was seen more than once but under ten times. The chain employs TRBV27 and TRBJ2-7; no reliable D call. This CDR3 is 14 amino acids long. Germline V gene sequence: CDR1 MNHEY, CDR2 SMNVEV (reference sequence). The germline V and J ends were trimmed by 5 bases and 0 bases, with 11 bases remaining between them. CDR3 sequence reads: CASSLYDASYEQYF. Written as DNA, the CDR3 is TGTGCCAGCAGTCTTTACGATGCCTCCTACGAGCAGTACTTC.

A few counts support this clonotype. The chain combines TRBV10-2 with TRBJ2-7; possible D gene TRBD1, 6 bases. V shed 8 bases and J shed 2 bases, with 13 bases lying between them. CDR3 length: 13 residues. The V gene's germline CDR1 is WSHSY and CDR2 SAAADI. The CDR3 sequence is CASAGAGAYEQYV. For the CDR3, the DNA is TGCGCCAGCGCAGGGGCTGGAGCCTACGAGCAGTACGTC.

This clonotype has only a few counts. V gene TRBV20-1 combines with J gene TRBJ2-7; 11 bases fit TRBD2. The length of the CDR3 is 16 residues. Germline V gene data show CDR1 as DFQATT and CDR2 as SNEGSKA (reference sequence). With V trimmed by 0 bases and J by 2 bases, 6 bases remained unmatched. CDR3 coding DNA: TGCAGTGCTAGAGATGGGCTAGCGGGAGGAACCTACGAGCAGTACTTC. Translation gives CSARDGLAGGTYEQYF.

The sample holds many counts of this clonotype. The CDR3 DNA follows: TGCAGCGTTGATGGCCTTGGGTCTAACGAGCAGTACTTC. As protein: CSVDGLGSNEQYF. The chain links TRBV29-1 to TRBJ2-7, with no clear D. Between the trimmed V and J ends, which lost 3 bases and 5 bases, there was a span of 14 bases. The CDR3 runs to 13 residues. Germline-derived CDR1 and CDR2 are SQVTM and ANQGSEA.

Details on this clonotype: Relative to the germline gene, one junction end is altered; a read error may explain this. CDR3: CASSYGNAGTSSYEQYF. The CDR3 DNA reads TGTGCTAGCAGTTACGGCAACGCCGGGACTAGTTCCTACGAGCAGTACTTC. The chain carries TRBV6-5 and TRBJ2-7, with 8 bases that match TRBD2. The germline gives CDR1 MNHEY, CDR2 SVGAGI. The CDR3 contains 17 residues.

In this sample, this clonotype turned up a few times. The CDR3, as DNA: TGCGCCAGCAGTGAGGGGACTAGCGGGAGAAACATTCAGTACTTC. Its translation is CASSEGTSGRNIQYF. The genes are TRBV10-2 and TRBJ2-4, with 14 bases fitting TRBD2. The V and J ends lost 2 bases and 6 bases, in that order; junction bases with no gene match: 0. Germline V gives CDR1 WSHSY, CDR2 SAAADI. The CDR3 has 15 residues.

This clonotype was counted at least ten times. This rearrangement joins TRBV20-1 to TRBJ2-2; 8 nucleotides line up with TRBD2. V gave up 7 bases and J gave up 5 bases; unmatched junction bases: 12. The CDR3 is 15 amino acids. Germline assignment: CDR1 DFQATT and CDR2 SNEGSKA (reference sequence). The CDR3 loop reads CSGGGALAGTGELFF. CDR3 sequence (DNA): TGCAGTGGGGGTGGAGCGTTAGCGGGAACCGGGGAGCTGTTTTTT.